Listed below are T cell receptor beta chains from one sample, sequenced in a study of blood T cells in healthy people across ages. TCRdb redid the calling of the 5' RACE reads with MiXCR, one entry per CDR3 protein. Of roughly 1,700,000 distinct CDR3 sequences listed, over 25% are singletons. The sample consisted of blood. The source of these receptors is a woman aged 25-40 years in good health. Each CDR3 is given with its conserved first and last residue. D genes are given only for firm matches. Clone size is given for some rows only: seen once, a few or many times, or a class if the clone is expanded.

clone_size	v_call	cdr3_length	j_call	d_call	cdr3_nt	cdr3_aa
few	TRBV20-1	13	TRBJ2-3	-	TGCAGTGCTAGAGCTTCCCAGTGGGATACGCAGTATTTT	CSARASQWDTQYF
many	TRBV29-1	17	TRBJ2-1	-	TGCAGCGTTGAAGAGAAGGACAGACGCCCTTACTACAATGAGCAGTTCTTC	CSVEEKDRRPYYNEQFF
-	TRBV7-7	15	TRBJ2-1	TRBD2	TGTGCCAGCAGCTACGGGACTAGCCCGGGCGATGAGCAGTTCTTC	CASSYGTSPGDEQFF
few	TRBV2	14	TRBJ2-7	-	TGTGCCAGCAGTAAACAGGGTGACTCCTACGAGCAGTACTTC	CASSKQGDSYEQYF
few	TRBV20-1	14	TRBJ1-2	-	TGCAGTGCCGGAGACACATCTCCTATCCAGGGCTACACCTTC	CSAGDTSPIQGYTF
few	TRBV5-6	14	TRBJ2-1	TRBD2	TGTGCCAGCAGCTTGGGTAGCGGGAGATCTAAGCAGTTCTTC	CASSLGSGRSKQFF
-	TRBV5-1	18	TRBJ2-5	TRBD2	TGCGCCAGCCGCCGGTCTTTGGGGCTAGCGGGGCGCGGGGAGACCCAGTACTTC	CASRRSLGLAGRGETQYF
-	TRBV29-1	14	TRBJ1-2	-	TGCAGCGTTGACTTCCGGGAGCTCTTTATTGGCTACACCTTC	CSVDFRELFIGYTF
few	TRBV20-1	17	TRBJ2-6	-	TGCAGTGCTGGTTCGGGCTCCATCGACTCTGGGACCAACGTCCTGACTTTC	CSAGSGSIDSGTNVLTF
few	TRBV12-3/TRBV12-4	16	TRBJ2-3	-	TGTGCCAGCAGTTTAGACCGGACAAGGTACACAGATACGCAGTATTTT	CASSLDRTRYTDTQYF
-	TRBV12-3/TRBV12-4	13	TRBJ2-5	-	TGTGCCAGCACCGCCGGACAGTGGAAGACCCAGTACTTC	CASTAGQWKTQYF